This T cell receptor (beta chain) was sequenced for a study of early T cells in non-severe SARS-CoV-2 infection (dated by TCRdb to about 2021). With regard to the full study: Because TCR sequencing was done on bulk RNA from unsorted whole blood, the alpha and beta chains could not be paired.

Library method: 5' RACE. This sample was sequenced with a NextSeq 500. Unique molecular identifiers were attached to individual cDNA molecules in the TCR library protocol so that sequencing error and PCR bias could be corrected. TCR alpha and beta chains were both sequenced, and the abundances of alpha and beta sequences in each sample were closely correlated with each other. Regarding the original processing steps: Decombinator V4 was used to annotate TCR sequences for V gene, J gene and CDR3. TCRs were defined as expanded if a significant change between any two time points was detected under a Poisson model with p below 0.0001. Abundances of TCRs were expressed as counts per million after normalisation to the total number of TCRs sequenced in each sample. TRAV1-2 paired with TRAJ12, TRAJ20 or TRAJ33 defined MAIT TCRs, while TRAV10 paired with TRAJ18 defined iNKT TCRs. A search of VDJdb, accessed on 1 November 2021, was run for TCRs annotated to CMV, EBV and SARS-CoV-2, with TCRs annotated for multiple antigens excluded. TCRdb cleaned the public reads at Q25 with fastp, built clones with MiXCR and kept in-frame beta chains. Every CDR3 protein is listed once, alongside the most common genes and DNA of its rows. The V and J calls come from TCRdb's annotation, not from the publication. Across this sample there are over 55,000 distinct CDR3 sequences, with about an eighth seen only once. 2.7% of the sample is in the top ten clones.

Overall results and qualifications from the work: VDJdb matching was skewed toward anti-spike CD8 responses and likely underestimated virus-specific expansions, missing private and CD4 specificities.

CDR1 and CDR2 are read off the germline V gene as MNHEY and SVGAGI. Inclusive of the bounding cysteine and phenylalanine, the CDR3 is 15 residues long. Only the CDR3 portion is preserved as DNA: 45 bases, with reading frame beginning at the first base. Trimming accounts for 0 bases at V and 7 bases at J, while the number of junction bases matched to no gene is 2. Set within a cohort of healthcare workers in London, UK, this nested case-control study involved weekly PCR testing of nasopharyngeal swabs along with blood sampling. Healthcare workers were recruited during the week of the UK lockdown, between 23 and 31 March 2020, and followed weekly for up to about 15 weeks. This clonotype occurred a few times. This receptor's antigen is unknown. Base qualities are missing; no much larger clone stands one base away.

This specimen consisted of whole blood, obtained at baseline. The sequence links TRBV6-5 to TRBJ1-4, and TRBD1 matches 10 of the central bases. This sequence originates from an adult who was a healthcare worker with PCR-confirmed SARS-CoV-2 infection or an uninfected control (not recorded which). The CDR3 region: CASSYSRTGGEKLFF. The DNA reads TGTGCCAGCAGTTACTCCCGGACAGGGGGTGAAAAACTGTTTTTT.